The 20 T cell receptor beta chains given below trace back to one sample, sequenced in a study of blood T cell repertoires in COVID-19. The table came from immunoSEQ multiplex PCR; TCRdb's copy has only in-frame clones and leaves some out. The sample records 85,000 to 130,000 clones, around four fifths being singletons. Sequenced: peripheral blood. These receptors were collected from a man in his fifties or sixties with acute or convalescent COVID-19.

CDR3 DNA: TGTGCCAGTAGTACCCGACCGATGAACTTAGTAGGGGGCACAGATACGCAGTATTTT. Protein: CASSTRPMNLVGGTDTQYF. V and J are TRBV19 and TRBJ2-3, with D perhaps matching TRBD1 (5 bases). Germline lookup yields CDR1 LNHDA and CDR2 SQIVND (reference sequence). This CDR3 contains 19 residues. V dropped 4 bases and J dropped 1 base, with 24 bases sitting between them.

The gene calls are TRBV15 and TRBJ1-2, with D unresolved. The germline gives CDR1 LNHNV, CDR2 YYDKDF (reference sequence). This CDR3 comprises 13 residues. V was cut by 5 bases and J by 5 bases, with 12 bases left in between. CDR3 loop: CATSERVYYGYTF. The CDR3 nucleotides are TGTGCCACCAGCGAGAGGGTTTATTATGGCTACACCTTC.

The chain combines TRBV28 with TRBJ2-1; TRBD1 matches at 9 bases. In germline, CDR1 is MDHEN, CDR2 SYDVKM. V lost 5 bases to trimming and J lost 4 bases; unmatched junction nucleotides: 6. The CDR3 consists of 15 residues. The CDR3: CASSPDRGWYNEQFF. CDR3 DNA sequence: TGTGCCAGCAGTCCGGACAGGGGTTGGTACAATGAGCAGTTCTTC.

This chain links TRBV27 with TRBJ2-7; TRBD2 matches 7 bases. Germline CDR1 and CDR2: MNHEY and SMNVEV (reference sequence). The J segment lost 0 bases and the V segment lost 5 bases, leaving 7 bases of the junction unmatched. The CDR3 contains 15 residues. CDR3 in DNA: TGTGCCAGCAGTATTCGCGGGGGAAGCTCCTACGAGCAGTACTTC. Its protein is CASSIRGGSSYEQYF.

The chain joins TRBV6-5 to TRBJ1-1; no reliable D call. Germline CDR1 MNHEY, CDR2 SVGAGI. The CDR3 sequence is 12 residues long. Trimming removed 11 bases at V and 0 bases at J, with 10 bases between. CDR3 DNA sequence: TGTGCCTGCGGGGAGATGAACACTGAAGCTTTCTTT. The encoded protein is CACGEMNTEAFF.

The chain employs TRBV18 and TRBJ1-1; D is ambiguous. V lost 2 bases and J 7 bases, leaving 8 bases between the germline ends. The CDR3 spans 12 residues. Germline V gives CDR1 KGHSH, CDR2 LQKENI. The CDR3 spells CASSPRENEAFF. The CDR3 coding sequence is TGTGCCAGCTCACCAAGGGAGAATGAAGCTTTCTTT.

J is TRBJ2-1 and V is TRBV11-3; TRBD1 aligns across 7 bases. Germline V gene data show CDR1 as SGHNT and CDR2 as YENEEA. V was pared by 3 bases and J by 7 bases, with 3 bases of the junction left unmatched. The CDR3 has 13 residues. CDR3 in amino acids: CASSFDRENEQFF. The DNA for the CDR3 is TGTGCCAGCAGCTTCGACAGGGAGAATGAGCAGTTCTTC.

CDR3 coding DNA: TGTGCCAGCAGTGAAGTGGAGGGACCCAATCAGCCCCAGCATTTT. This translates into CASSEVEGPNQPQHF. The chain uses TRBV6-1 and TRBJ1-5; weak D call: TRBD1 (5 bases). The CDR3 is 15 residues long. CDR1 and CDR2 from the germline V gene are MNHNS and SASEGT. V lost 1 base and J lost 3, with 10 bases in between.

This chain uses TRBV5-4 with TRBJ1-6; TRBD1 aligns across 9 bases. Germline-derived CDR1 and CDR2 are SGHNT and YYREEE (reference sequence). J lost 10 bases, V lost 3 bases, and 5 bases had no gene match. The CDR3 has 14 residues. In DNA form, the CDR3 reads TGTGCCAGCAGCTATGACAGGGGGAGCTCACCCCTCCACTTT. Protein: CASSYDRGSSPLHF.

The chain joins TRBV6-5 to TRBJ1-1, with TRBD1 identical over 9 bases. Losses at the gene ends were 4 bases for V and 3 bases for J; bases not matched to a gene: 3. This CDR3 is built from 14 residues. CDR1 is MNHEY, CDR2 SVGAGI, per germline. CDR3 sequence reads: CASSSGQGYTEAFF. The CDR3 coding sequence is TGTGCCAGCAGTTCCGGACAGGGGTACACTGAAGCTTTCTTT.

The chain couples TRBV6-5 to TRBJ2-7; D is unclear. Germline loops: CDR1 MNHEY, CDR2 SVGAGI. V was cut by 5 bases and J by 3 bases, with 8 bases left in between. This CDR3 is 12 amino acids long. CDR3 in amino acids: CASSPGGYEQYF. The DNA of the CDR3 is TGTGCCAGCAGTCCCGGCGGCTACGAGCAGTACTTC.

A few counts support this clone. The chain is built from TRBV15 and TRBJ1-4, with D possibly being TRBD1 (6 bases). Trimming shortened V by 4 bases and J by 3 bases, and 9 bases separated the two germline ends. The germline V gene encodes CDR1 LNHNV and CDR2 YYDKDF (reference sequence). The CDR3 loop spans 14 amino acids. The CDR3 protein is CATSKQGSNEKLFF. DNA for the CDR3: TGTGCCACCAGCAAACAGGGATCTAATGAAAAACTGTTTTTT.

V and J are TRBV7-8 and TRBJ1-2, with unresolved D. Trimming took 1 base from V and 4 from J, leaving 16 bases between them. In germline, CDR1 is SGHVS, CDR2 FQNEAQ. The CDR3 sequence is 16 residues long. DNA of the CDR3: TGTGCCAGCAGCTTAGTGGGCAGATCCTTTAGCTATGGCTACACCTTC. It is translated as CASSLVGRSFSYGYTF.

In its sample, this clone was seen once. This chain joins TRBV5-1 and TRBJ1-2; D may be TRBD1 (6 bases). CDR3 length equals 15 residues. Trimming took off 4 bases at V and 7 bases at J, with 20 bases between the two ends. Germline V CDR1 and CDR2: SGHRS, YFSETQ. The CDR3 reads CASSQEQGRMGGYTF. For the CDR3, the DNA is TGCGCCAGCAGCCAAGAACAGGGCCGTATGGGTGGCTACACCTTC.

This sequence joins TRBV6-4 and TRBJ2-1, with 7 bases identical to TRBD1. The CDR3 runs to 16 residues. CDR1 MRHNA and CDR2 SNTAGT come from the germline V gene. V lost 6 bases to trimming and J lost 4 bases; unmatched junction nucleotides: 12. The CDR3 loop is CASSVDRARGYNEQFF. The CDR3 bases are TGTGCCAGCAGCGTAGACAGGGCAAGGGGTTACAATGAGCAGTTCTTC.

This chain joins TRBV5-4 and TRBJ1-6; D gene ambiguous. The CDR3 extends over 15 amino acids. The germline gives CDR1 SGHNT, CDR2 YYREEE (reference sequence). The germline V and J ends were trimmed by 4 bases and 7 bases, with 15 bases remaining between them. CDR3 sequence: CASSPRAPHNSPLHF. In DNA, the CDR3 is TGTGCCAGCAGCCCGAGGGCGCCCCACAATTCACCCCTCCACTTT.

The chain has TRBV29-1 and TRBJ2-1; TRBD2 matches at 13 bases. The trim removed 6 bases at V and 7 bases at J, leaving 18 bases unmatched. The length of the CDR3 is 18 residues. Germline CDR1 and CDR2: SQVTM and ANQGSEA. Here the CDR3 reads CSVVHNPRTSGRSNEQFF. The DNA for the CDR3 is TGCAGCGTAGTACACAACCCGAGGACTAGCGGGAGAAGTAATGAGCAGTTCTTC.

V and J are TRBV30 and TRBJ2-1, with 10 bases aligning to TRBD2. This CDR3 spans 14 amino acids. CDR1 GTSNPN and CDR2 SVGIG come from the germline V gene (reference sequence). Losses at the gene ends were 7 bases for V and 3 bases for J; bases not matched to a gene: 6. The CDR3 nucleotides read TGTGCCTTAACTCGGACTAGCGGCTACAATGAGCAGTTCTTC. Its protein is CALTRTSGYNEQFF.

The CDR3 region is CASSRGYSSYGYTF. For the CDR3, the DNA is TGCGCCAGCAGCCGCGGGTACAGCTCCTATGGCTACACCTTC. This chain links TRBV4-3 with TRBJ1-2; no firm D call. CDR3 length: 14 residues. Germline values: CDR1 LGHNA, CDR2 YSLEER. The germline V and J ends were trimmed by 4 bases and 4 bases, with 13 bases remaining between them.

V gene TRBV12-3 or TRBV12-4 combines with J gene TRBJ2-1, with D perhaps TRBD2 (6 bases). Trimming shortened V by 5 bases and J by 10 bases, and 9 bases separated the two germline ends. The length of the CDR3 is 11 residues. The CDR3 reads CASSGGWEQFF. The CDR3 nucleotides are TGTGCCAGCAGTGGGGGGTGGGAGCAGTTCTTC.